The 13 T cell receptor beta chains given below trace back to one sample, sequenced in a study of blood T cell repertoires in COVID-19. Method: immunoSEQ multiplex PCR; TCRdb's copy keeps in-frame clones and lacks some. The table shows about 180,000 clones, with around 83% occurring only once. The specimen was peripheral blood. The receptors originated from a human donor in a cohort sampled during active COVID-19.

The chain combines TRBV28 with TRBJ1-1; D unresolved. Trimming pared 1 base from V and 5 bases from J, leaving 2 bases between. The CDR3 runs 11 residues. Germline CDR1 and CDR2: MDHEN and SYDVKM. The CDR3 region has the DNA TGTGCCAGCAGTTTATCGACTGAAGCTTTCTTT. This encodes CASSLSTEAFF.

This clone was detected only once. The CDR3 DNA reads as TGCGCCAGCAGCCCCCCCAGGGCAGGGGGTTCCTACGAGCAGTACTTC. Translating it yields CASSPPRAGGSYEQYF. The chain has TRBV5-1 and TRBJ2-7; 7 nucleotides line up with TRBD1. Trimming took 4 bases from V and 1 from J; bases not matched to a gene: 11. CDR3 length: 16 residues. Per the germline V gene, CDR1 is SGHRS and CDR2 is YFSETQ. The variable domain in full, completed from reference TRBV5-1 and TRBJ2-7, reads KAGVTQTPRYLIKTRGQQVTLSCSPISGHRSVSWYQQTPGQGLQFLFEYFSETQRNKGNFPGRFSGRQFSNSRSEMNVSTLELGDSALYLCASSPPRAGGSYEQYFGPGTRLTVT.

The V gene is TRBV28, the J gene TRBJ2-1; 10 positions agree with TRBD2. The CDR3 is 16 residues long. V was clipped by 6 bases and J by 7 bases; unmatched bases: 12. Germline CDR1 is MDHEN and CDR2 is SYDVKM. This chain's CDR3 is CASRPGLAVSGNEQFF. CDR3 sequence (DNA): TGTGCCAGCAGACCCGGACTAGCGGTTTCAGGGAATGAGCAGTTCTTC.

This chain connects TRBV7-2 to TRBJ1-2; TRBD1 aligns across 7 bases. Per the germline V gene, CDR1 is SGHTA and CDR2 is FQGNSA. J lost 4 bases, V lost 4 bases, and 9 bases had no gene match. The CDR3 has 15 amino acids. Here the CDR3 DNA reads TGTGCCAGCAGCTACGACAGGGCCGCCACCTATGGCTACACCTTC. It yields the protein CASSYDRAATYGYTF.

In nucleotides, the CDR3 is TGCGCCAGCAGCTCCATACAGGGACCCGGGGAGCTGTTTTTT. Its protein product is CASSSIQGPGELFF. The chain carries TRBV5-1 and TRBJ2-2; tentatively, D is TRBD1 (6 bases). V was cut by 3 bases and J by 6 bases, with 12 bases left in between. Germline CDR1 is SGHRS and CDR2 is YFSETQ. This CDR3 is 14 amino acids long. Filled out from reference TRBV5-1 and TRBJ2-2, the complete variable domain reads KAGVTQTPRYLIKTRGQQVTLSCSPISGHRSVSWYQQTPGQGLQFLFEYFSETQRNKGNFPGRFSGRQFSNSRSEMNVSTLELGDSALYLCASSSIQGPGELFFGEGSRLTVL.

The CDR3 protein is CASQTTNGGFGNEQFF. The CDR3 DNA reads as TGCGCCAGCCAGACCACTAACGGGGGGTTTGGGAATGAGCAGTTCTTC. V and J are TRBV5-1 and TRBJ2-1; 7 bases line up with TRBD2. Germline values: CDR1 SGHRS, CDR2 YFSETQ. The V segment lost 7 bases and the J segment 7 bases; nucleotides outside the gene matches: 17. The CDR3 has 16 amino acids.

The chain employs TRBV5-1 and TRBJ2-7; D unresolved. Per germline, CDR1 SGHRS and CDR2 YFSETQ. The CDR3 loop spans 13 amino acids. The V end was cut by 2 bases, the J end by 2 bases, with 8 bases between. CDR3 protein: CASSLSVTYEQYF. CDR3 nucleotides: TGCGCCAGCAGCTTATCCGTTACCTACGAGCAGTACTTC.

This chain connects TRBV6-5 to TRBJ2-7; possibly TRBD2 for D (7 bases). The germline V and J ends were trimmed by 6 bases and 2 bases, with 17 bases remaining between them. Germline CDR1 and CDR2: MNHEY and SVGAGI. This CDR3 is built from 15 residues. This CDR3 is CASRGGGLAAYEQYF. As DNA, the CDR3 is TGTGCCAGCAGAGGGGGGGGCCTAGCGGCCTACGAGCAGTACTTC.

The CDR3, as DNA: TGTGCCAGCAGCCAAGCGGGACAGAGCACAGATACGCAGTATTTT. Amino acids: CASSQAGQSTDTQYF. This chain connects TRBV3-1 (or the pseudogene TRBV3-2) to TRBJ2-3; 7 bases map to TRBD1. The CDR3 consists of 15 residues. The germline gives CDR1 LGHDT, CDR2 YNNKEL (reference sequence). Trimming took 1 base from V and 0 from J; bases not matched to a gene: 1.

The chain is built from TRBV18 and TRBJ1-3; D perhaps matches TRBD1 (5 bases). V was cut by 3 bases and J by 0 bases, with 9 bases left in between. Germline V gives CDR1 KGHSH, CDR2 LQKENI. The CDR3 runs to 15 residues. The CDR3 protein is CASSPGRVSGNTIYF. CDR3 DNA: TGTGCCAGCTCACCGGGCAGGGTCTCTGGAAACACCATATATTTT.

This chain connects TRBV5-1 to TRBJ1-6, with TRBD1 matching 7 bases. The junction had 12 bases not matched to a gene; V was cut back by 1 base and J by 8 bases. Germline V gene data show CDR1 as SGHRS and CDR2 as YFSETQ. This CDR3 comprises 17 residues. The CDR3 DNA sequence: TGCGCCAGCAGCTTGTTCCCCTCGCAGGGGGGTGATTCACCCCTCCACTTT. It is translated as CASSLFPSQGGDSPLHF.

The chain recombines TRBV19 with TRBJ2-7; 8 bases fit TRBD2. This CDR3 is built from 15 residues. The trim removed 3 bases at V and 4 bases at J, leaving 8 bases unmatched. Germline lookup yields CDR1 LNHDA and CDR2 SQIVND (reference sequence). CDR3 DNA sequence: TGTGCCAGTAGTATCGAAGCGGGAGAAGGTTACGAGCAGTACTTC. This encodes CASSIEAGEGYEQYF.

The genes are TRBV6-2 or TRBV6-3 and TRBJ1-5; 10 nucleotides align to TRBD1. V was pared by 2 bases and J by 3 bases, with 7 bases of the junction left unmatched. This CDR3 has 17 residues. Germline values: CDR1 MNHEY, CDR2 SVGEGT. CDR3 region: CASSYRPGQGNNQPQHF. The CDR3 DNA reads as TGTGCCAGCAGTTACCGTCCGGGACAGGGGAACAATCAGCCCCAGCATTTT.